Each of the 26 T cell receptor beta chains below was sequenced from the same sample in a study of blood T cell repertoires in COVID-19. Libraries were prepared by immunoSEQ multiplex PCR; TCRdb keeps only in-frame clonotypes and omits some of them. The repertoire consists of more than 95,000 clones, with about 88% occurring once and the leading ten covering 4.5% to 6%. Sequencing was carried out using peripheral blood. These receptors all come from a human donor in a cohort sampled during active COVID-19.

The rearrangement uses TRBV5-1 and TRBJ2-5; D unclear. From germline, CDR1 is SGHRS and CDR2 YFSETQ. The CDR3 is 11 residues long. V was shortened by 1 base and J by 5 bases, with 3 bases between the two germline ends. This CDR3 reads CASSLSETQYF. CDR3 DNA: TGCGCCAGCAGCTTGTCGGAGACCCAGTACTTC.

The CDR3: CASSNRREWRDTQYF. In DNA, the CDR3 is TGTGCCAGCAGCAACCGCCGGGAGTGGAGAGATACGCAGTATTTT. The chain combines TRBV21-1 with TRBJ2-3; TRBD2, the table's D call, was not compared with the DNA. TRBV21-1 is given as a pseudogene. The CDR3 length is 15 residues.

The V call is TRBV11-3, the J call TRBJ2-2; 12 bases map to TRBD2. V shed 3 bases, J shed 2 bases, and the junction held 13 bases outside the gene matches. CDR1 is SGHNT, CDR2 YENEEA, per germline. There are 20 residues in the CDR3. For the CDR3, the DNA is TGTGCCAGCAGCTTGGGGTGGTCGACTAGCGGGGGCTTAAACACCGGGGAGCTGTTTTTT. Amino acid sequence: CASSLGWSTSGGLNTGELFF.

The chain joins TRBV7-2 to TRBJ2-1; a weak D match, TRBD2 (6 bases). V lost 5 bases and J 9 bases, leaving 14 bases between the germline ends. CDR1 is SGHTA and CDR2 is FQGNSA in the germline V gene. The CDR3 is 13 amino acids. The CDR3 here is CASSTRGLAEQFF. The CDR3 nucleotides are TGTGCCAGCAGCACGCGGGGACTTGCTGAGCAGTTCTTC.

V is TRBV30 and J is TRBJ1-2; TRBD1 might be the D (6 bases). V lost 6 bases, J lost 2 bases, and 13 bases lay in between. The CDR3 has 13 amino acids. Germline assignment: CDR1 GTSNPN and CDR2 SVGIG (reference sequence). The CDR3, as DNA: TGTGCCTGCGAAAATCAGGGGAACTATGGCTACACCTTC. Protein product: CACENQGNYGYTF.

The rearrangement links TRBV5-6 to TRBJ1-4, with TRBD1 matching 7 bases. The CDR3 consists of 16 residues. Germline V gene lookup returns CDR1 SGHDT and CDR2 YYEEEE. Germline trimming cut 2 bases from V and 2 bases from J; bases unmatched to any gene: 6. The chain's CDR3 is CASSFTRTGTNEKLFF. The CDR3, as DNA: TGTGCCAGCAGCTTTACGAGGACAGGTACTAATGAAAAACTGTTTTTT.

CDR3 nucleotide sequence: TGTGCCAGCAGCTTAAAAGGGGGCACTATCTCTGGAAACACCATATATTTT. It specifies CASSLKGGTISGNTIYF. The gene calls are TRBV7-9 and TRBJ1-3; 7 bases align to TRBD1. CDR1 SEHNR and CDR2 FQNEAQ come from the germline V gene (reference sequence). The CDR3 length is 17 residues. V lost 2 bases, J lost 0 bases, and 7 bases stayed unmatched.

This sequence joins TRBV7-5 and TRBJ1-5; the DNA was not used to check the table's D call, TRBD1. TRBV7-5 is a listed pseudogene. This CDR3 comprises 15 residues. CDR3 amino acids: CARSPQTGSNQPQHF. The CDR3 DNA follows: TGTGCCAGAAGCCCTCAGACAGGGAGCAATCAGCCCCAGCATTTT.

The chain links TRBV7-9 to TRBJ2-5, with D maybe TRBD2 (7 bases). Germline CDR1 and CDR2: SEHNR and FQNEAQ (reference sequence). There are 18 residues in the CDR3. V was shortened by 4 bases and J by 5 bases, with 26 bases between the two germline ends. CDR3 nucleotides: TGTGCCAGCAGCTCGGTGGGGGGTCGCGGGGGCCCCCCGGAGACCCAGTACTTC. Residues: CASSSVGGRGGPPETQYF.

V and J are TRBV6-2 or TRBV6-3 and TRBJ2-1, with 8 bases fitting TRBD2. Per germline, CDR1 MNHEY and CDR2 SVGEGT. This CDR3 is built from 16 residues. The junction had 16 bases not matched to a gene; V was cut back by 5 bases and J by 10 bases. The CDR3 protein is CASSQSSGSHSGEQFF. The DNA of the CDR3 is TGTGCCAGCAGTCAATCTAGCGGGTCTCATTCGGGAGAGCAGTTCTTC.

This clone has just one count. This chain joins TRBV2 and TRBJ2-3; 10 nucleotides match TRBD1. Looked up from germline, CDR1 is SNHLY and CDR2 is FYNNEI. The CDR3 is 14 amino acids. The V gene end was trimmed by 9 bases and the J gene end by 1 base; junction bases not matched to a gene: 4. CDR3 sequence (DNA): TGTGCCAGGAAGGACAGGGGGGGCACAGATACGCAGTATTTT. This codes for CARKDRGGTDTQYF.

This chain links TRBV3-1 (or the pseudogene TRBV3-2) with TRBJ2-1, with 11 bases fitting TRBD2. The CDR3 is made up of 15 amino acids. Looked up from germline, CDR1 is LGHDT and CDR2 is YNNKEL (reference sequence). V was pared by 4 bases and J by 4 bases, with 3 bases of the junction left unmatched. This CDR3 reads CASSPGTSGYNEQFF. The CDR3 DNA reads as TGTGCCAGCAGCCCCGGGACTAGCGGTTACAATGAGCAGTTCTTC.

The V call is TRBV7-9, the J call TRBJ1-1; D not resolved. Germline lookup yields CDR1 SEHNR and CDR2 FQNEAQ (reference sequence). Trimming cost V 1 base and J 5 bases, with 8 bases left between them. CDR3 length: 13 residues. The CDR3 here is CASSLESGTEAFF. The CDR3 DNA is TGTGCCAGCAGCTTAGAAAGCGGAACTGAAGCTTTCTTT.

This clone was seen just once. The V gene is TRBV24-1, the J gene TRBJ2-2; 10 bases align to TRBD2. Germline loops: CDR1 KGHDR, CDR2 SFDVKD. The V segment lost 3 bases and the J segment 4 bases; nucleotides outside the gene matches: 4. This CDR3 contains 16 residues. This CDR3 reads CATSDPGLAVTGELFF. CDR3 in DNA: TGTGCCACCAGTGATCCCGGACTAGCGGTCACCGGGGAGCTGTTTTTT.

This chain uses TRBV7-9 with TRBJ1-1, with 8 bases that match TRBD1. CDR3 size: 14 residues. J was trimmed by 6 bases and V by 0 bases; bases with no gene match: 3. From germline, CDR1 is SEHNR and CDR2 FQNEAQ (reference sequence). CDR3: CASSLALTGAEAFF. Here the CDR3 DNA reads TGTGCCAGCAGCTTAGCGCTGACAGGGGCTGAAGCTTTCTTT.

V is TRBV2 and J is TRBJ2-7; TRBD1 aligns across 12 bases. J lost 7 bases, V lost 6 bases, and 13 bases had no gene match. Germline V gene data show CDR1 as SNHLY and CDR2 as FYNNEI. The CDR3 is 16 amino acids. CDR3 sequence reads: CASRMGPGQGAGEQYF. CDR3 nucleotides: TGTGCCAGCAGAATGGGCCCGGGACAGGGGGCAGGAGAGCAGTACTTC. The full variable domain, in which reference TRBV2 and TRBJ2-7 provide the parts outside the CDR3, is EPEVTQTPSHQVTQMGQEVILRCVPISNHLYFYWYRQILGQKVEFLVSFYNNEISEKSEIFDDQFSVERPDGSNFTLKIRSTKLEDSAMYFCASRMGPGQGAGEQYFGPGTRLTVT.

The CDR3 protein is CASSTGYEQYF. CDR3 DNA: TGTGCCAGCAGCACTGGTTACGAGCAGTACTTC. The rearrangement joins TRBV2 to TRBJ2-7; D is uncertain. The V gene's germline CDR1 is SNHLY and CDR2 FYNNEI. With 6 bases removed from V and 4 bases from J, the gap between germline ends came to 7 bases. This CDR3 region has 11 residues.

CDR3 amino acids: CASSFGTKPGYTF. The CDR3 DNA follows: TGTGCCAGCAGCTTTGGGACAAAACCTGGCTACACCTTC. This chain uses TRBV5-6 with TRBJ1-2; TRBD1 is a possible D gene (6 bases). The CDR3 consists of 13 residues. V lost 2 bases to trimming and J lost 7 bases, with 12 bases between them. Germline V gene sequence: CDR1 SGHDT, CDR2 YYEEEE.

DNA of the CDR3: TGCAGCGCCTTACAGGGGTGGAACACTGAAGCTTTCTTT. Protein product: CSALQGWNTEAFF. The chain joins TRBV29-1 to TRBJ1-1, with TRBD1 identical over 7 bases. CDR3 length: 13 amino acids. V gave up 7 bases and J gave up 1 base; unmatched junction bases: 6. Germline CDR1 reads SQVTM; CDR2 reads ANQGSEA.

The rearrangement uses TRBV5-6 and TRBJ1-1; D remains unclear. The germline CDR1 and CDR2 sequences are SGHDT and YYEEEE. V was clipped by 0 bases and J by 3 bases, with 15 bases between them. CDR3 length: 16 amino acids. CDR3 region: CASSLAATATYTEAFF. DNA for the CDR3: TGTGCCAGCAGCTTGGCCGCAACAGCCACTTACACTGAAGCTTTCTTT.

The CDR3 DNA is TGCGCCAGCAGCTTGACTACTAGCGGGTTCCGCTCCTACGAGCAGTACTTC. As protein: CASSLTTSGFRSYEQYF. The J gene is TRBJ2-7, the V gene TRBV5-1; 9 bases agree with TRBD2. CDR1 SGHRS and CDR2 YFSETQ come from the germline V gene. The CDR3 extends over 17 amino acids. Trimming removed 1 base from V and 0 bases from J; junction bases left unmatched: 8.

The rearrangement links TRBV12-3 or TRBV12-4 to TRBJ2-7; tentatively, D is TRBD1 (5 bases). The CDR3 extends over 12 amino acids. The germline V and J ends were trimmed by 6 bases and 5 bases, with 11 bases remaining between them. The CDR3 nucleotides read TGTGCCAGCAGGGGGCCATGGAACGAGCAGTACTTC. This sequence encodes CASRGPWNEQYF.

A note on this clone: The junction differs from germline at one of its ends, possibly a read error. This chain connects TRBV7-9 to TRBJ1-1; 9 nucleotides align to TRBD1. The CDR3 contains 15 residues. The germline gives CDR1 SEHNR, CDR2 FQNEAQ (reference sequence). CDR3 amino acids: CASSLSGDRVRRIHF. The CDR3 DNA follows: TGTGCCAGCAGCTTGTCTGGGGACAGGGTCCGGAGGATACATTTT.

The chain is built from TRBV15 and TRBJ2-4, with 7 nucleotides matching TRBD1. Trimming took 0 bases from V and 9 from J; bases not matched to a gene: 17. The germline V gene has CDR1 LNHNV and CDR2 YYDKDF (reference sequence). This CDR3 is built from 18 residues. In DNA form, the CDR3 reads TGTGCCACCAGCAGAGAGGGTGGCGCAGGGGGTGTGAGGAGCATTCAGTACTTC. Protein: CATSREGGAGGVRSIQYF. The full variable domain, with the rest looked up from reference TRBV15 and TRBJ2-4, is DAMVIQNPRYQVTQFGKPVTLSCSQTLNHNVMYWYQQKSSQAPKLLFHYYDKDFNNEADTPDNFQSRRPNTSFCFLDIRSPGLGDTAMYLCATSREGGAGGVRSIQYFGAGTRLSVL.

CDR3 coding DNA: TGTGCCAGCAGCTCCCACGGGACAGCTACATATGGCTACACCTTC. Translated, it gives CASSSHGTATYGYTF. The gene calls are TRBV7-9 and TRBJ1-2, with 7 positions matching TRBD1. J was trimmed by 5 bases and V by 4 bases; bases with no gene match: 10. CDR3 length: 15 residues. Germline assignment: CDR1 SEHNR and CDR2 FQNEAQ (reference sequence). The full variable domain, completed using reference TRBV7-9 and TRBJ1-2, is DTGVSQNPRHKITKRGQNVTFRCDPISEHNRLYWYRQTLGQGPEFLTYFQNEAQLEKSRLLSDRFSAERPKGSFSTLEIQRTEQGDSAMYLCASSSHGTATYGYTFGSGTRLTVV.

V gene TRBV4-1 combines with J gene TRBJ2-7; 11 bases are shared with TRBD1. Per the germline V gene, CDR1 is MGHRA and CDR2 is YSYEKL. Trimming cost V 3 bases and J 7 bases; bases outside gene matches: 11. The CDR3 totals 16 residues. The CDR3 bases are TGCGCCAGCAGCCACTTCACACGGGACAGGGGGGGAGAGCAGTACTTC. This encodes CASSHFTRDRGGEQYF.